Listed below are T cell receptor beta chains from one sample, sequenced in a study of cytomegalovirus exposure and HLA in healthy donors. Measured with immunoSEQ multiplex PCR; TCRdb has only the in-frame clones, and not every one. The sample contains some 120,000 clones, around 9% of which appear only once. Sequencing was carried out using PBMCs. Receptor source: a man in his forties or fifties in good health and CMV-seronegative. CDR3s include the opening cysteine and the closing phenylalanine or tryptophan. Fields, in order: clone size, J gene, D gene, V gene, CDR3 protein, CDR3 DNA. A D gene is named only where the DNA matches it firmly. Clone sizes are given selectively: once, few, many, or a class where the clone is expanded.

few TRBJ2-6 TRBD1 TRBV11-2 CASSLYTGQADSGANVLTF TGTGCCAGCAGCTTATATACGGGACAGGCAGATTCTGGGGCCAACGTCCTGACTTTC
NA TRBJ2-7 TRBD1 TRBV2 CASMQDRLEYEQYF TGTGCCAGCATGCAGGACAGGCTCGAATACGAGCAGTACTTC
NA TRBJ2-1 NA TRBV5-1 CASGYYQGYNEQFF TGCGCCAGCGGGTATTATCAGGGATACAATGAGCAGTTCTTC
NA TRBJ2-6 TRBD2 TRBV6-6 CASGPTSSGANVLTF TGTGCCAGCGGTCCGACTAGCTCGGGGGCCAACGTCCTGACTTTC
NA TRBJ1-2 TRBD1 TRBV27 CASSFSQGGYGYTF TGTGCCAGCAGTTTCAGTCAGGGGGGCTATGGCTACACCTTC
NA TRBJ2-3 TRBD2 TRBV27 CASSLRLAPDTQYF TGTGCCAGCAGTTTAAGACTAGCGCCAGATACGCAGTATTTT
few TRBJ1-5 NA TRBV27 CASSSGDLQPQHF TGTGCCAGCAGTTCCGGGGACTTACAGCCCCAGCATTTT
few TRBJ2-1 TRBD2 TRBV14 CASRPGTSAYNEQFF TGTGCCAGCAGACCCGGGACTAGCGCCTACAATGAGCAGTTCTTC
few TRBJ1-1 NA TRBV28 CASNKFGTEAFF TGTGCCAGCAACAAGTTTGGCACTGAAGCTTTCTTT
NA TRBJ1-1 TRBD1 TRBV9 CASSVAGTGGTEAFF TGTGCCAGCAGCGTAGCTGGGACAGGGGGCACTGAAGCTTTCTTT
NA TRBJ2-7 TRBD2 TRBV2 CASSEGGGGYEQYF TGTGCCAGCAGTGAGGGGGGGGGAGGCTACGAGCAGTACTTC
NA TRBJ1-6 TRBD1 TRBV30 CAWSPGGTADSPLHF TGTGCCTGGTCTCCCGGCGGGACAGCCGATTCACCCCTCCACTTT
few TRBJ2-1 TRBD1 TRBV7-2 CASSQTGAYNEQFF TGTGCCAGCAGCCAGACAGGGGCCTACAATGAGCAGTTCTTC
few TRBJ1-2 NA TRBV11-2 CASSPSLYGYTF TGTGCCAGCAGCCCCAGTCTTTATGGCTACACCTTC
few TRBJ2-2 TRBD2 TRBV9 CASSAGAGGRIGELFF TGTGCCAGCAGCGCAGGAGCGGGGGGGCGTATCGGGGAGCTGTTTTTT
few TRBJ1-1 TRBD1 TRBV28 CASSLTRGDTEAFF TGTGCCAGCAGTTTAACCAGGGGGGACACTGAAGCTTTCTTT
few TRBJ2-2 TRBD1 TRBV28 CASSRRWGQAGTGELFF TGTGCCAGCAGTCGCCGGTGGGGACAGGCTGGCACCGGGGAGCTGTTTTTT
NA TRBJ1-2 TRBD1 TRBV19 CASSPGQVYGYTF TGTGCCAGTAGTCCAGGACAGGTCTATGGCTACACCTTC
few TRBJ2-7 TRBD2 TRBV9 CASSVNPSGGNYEQYF TGTGCCAGCAGCGTAAATCCTAGCGGGGGCAACTACGAGCAGTACTTC
NA TRBJ1-1 NA TRBV11-3 CASRADPGTEAFF TGTGCCAGCAGAGCGGACCCTGGGACTGAAGCTTTCTTT
NA TRBJ2-2 NA TRBV29-1 CSVHRDGELFF TGCAGCGTGCACAGGGACGGGGAGCTGTTTTTT
few TRBJ2-2 TRBD1 TRBV19 CASRGTGTDGELFF TGTGCCAGTAGAGGGACAGGGACGGACGGGGAGCTGTTTTTT
NA TRBJ2-1 TRBD2 TRBV10-1 CASSEGSGALNEQFF TGCGCCAGCAGTGAGGGTAGCGGGGCCCTAAATGAGCAGTTCTTC
few TRBJ1-1 NA TRBV29-1 CSVGDGGTEAFF TGCAGCGTTGGTGACGGAGGGACTGAAGCTTTCTTT
once TRBJ2-7 NA TRBV6-1 CATTTVGLEQYF TGTGCCACAACGACAGTGGGGCTCGAGCAGTACTTC
NA TRBJ2-5 TRBD2 TRBV20-1 CSAAWGGAQYF TGCAGTGCCGCCTGGGGGGGGGCCCAGTACTTC
NA TRBJ1-1 TRBD1 TRBV27 CASSLSGQGTEAFF TGTGCCAGCAGTTTATCTGGACAGGGCACTGAAGCTTTCTTT
NA TRBJ1-1 TRBD1 TRBV28 CASRRTGGNLNTEAFF TGTGCCAGCAGGCGGACAGGGGGGAATTTAAACACTGAAGCTTTCTTT
few TRBJ2-6 NA TRBV5-1 CASTNSGANVLTF TGCGCCAGCACCAACTCTGGGGCCAACGTCCTGACTTTC
NA TRBJ2-1 TRBD2 TRBV10-1 CARDQGWLAGVNEQFF TGCGCCAGGGACCAAGGGTGGCTAGCGGGGGTAAATGAGCAGTTCTTC
NA TRBJ1-5 NA TRBV4-2 CASSQSGLSNQPQHF TGTGCCAGCAGCCAAAGCGGACTAAGCAATCAGCCCCAGCATTTT
few TRBJ1-6 TRBD1 TRBV4-3 CASSQAGDSQGNSPLHF TGCGCCAGCAGCCAAGCTGGGGACAGTCAGGGGAATTCACCCCTCCACTTT
NA TRBJ1-1 NA TRBV2 CASTAVNTEAFF TGTGCCAGCACGGCGGTGAACACTGAAGCTTTCTTT
NA TRBJ2-3 NA TRBV6-1 CASSERGTDTQYF TGTGCCAGCAGTGAACGGGGTACAGATACGCAGTATTTT
NA TRBJ1-4 TRBD1 TRBV6-6 CASSTNRGVEKLFF TGTGCCAGCAGTACCAACAGGGGAGTGGAAAAACTGTTTTTT
few TRBJ1-3 NA TRBV6-1 CASSEARGAGNTIYF TGTGCCAGCAGTGAAGCGCGCGGGGCTGGAAACACCATATATTTT
NA TRBJ2-7 NA TRBV7-9 CASSSGVSSYEQYF TGTGCCAGCAGCTCCGGGGTGAGCTCCTACGAGCAGTACTTC
NA TRBJ2-2 NA TRBV30 CAWSVLFTGELFF TGTGCCTGGAGTGTACTATTTACTGGGGAGCTGTTTTTT
few TRBJ2-5 TRBD2 TRBV5-1 CASLAGGGRQETQYF TGCGCCAGCCTGGCTGGCGGGGGGCGGCAAGAGACCCAGTACTTC
few TRBJ1-4 NA TRBV7-2 CASSSRGWPTNEKLFF TGTGCCAGCAGCTCCCGGGGATGGCCAACTAATGAAAAACTGTTTTTT
NA TRBJ1-6 NA TRBV5-1 CASSLKTFIYNSPLHF TGCGCCAGCAGCTTAAAGACATTTATATATAATTCACCCCTCCACTTT
few TRBJ2-7 TRBD2 TRBV7-2 CANSLRTSPYEQYF TGTGCCAACAGCTTAAGGACTAGCCCCTACGAGCAGTACTTC
NA TRBJ2-5 NA TRBV19 CASSAHRDSKLTQYF TGTGCCAGTAGTGCTCACCGGGACTCCAAATTGACCCAGTACTTC
NA TRBJ2-2 NA TRBV7-8 CASSPYTGELFF TGTGCCAGCAGCCCCTACACCGGGGAGCTGTTTTTT
NA TRBJ1-1 NA TRBV19 CASSGGGPEGAFF TGTGCCAGTTCCGGGGGGGGACCGGAAGGAGCTTTCTTT
NA TRBJ2-2 TRBD2 TRBV7-2 CASSLGGLVEGELFF TGTGCCAGCAGCTTAGGGGGACTAGTAGAAGGGGAGCTGTTTTTT
NA TRBJ2-7 TRBD2 TRBV27 CASSPTPGLSYEQYF TGTGCCAGCAGTCCTACCCCGGGACTATCCTACGAGCAGTACTTC
few TRBJ2-7 NA TRBV4-1 CASSQLEGALYEQYF TGCGCCAGCAGCCAACTGGAAGGGGCACTTTACGAGCAGTACTTC
NA TRBJ2-2 NA TRBV28 CASSTGTGELFF TGTGCCAGCAGTACAGGGACAGGGGAGCTGTTTTTT
few TRBJ2-5 TRBD1 TRBV6-1 CANRDRGRETQYF TGTGCCAACCGGGACAGGGGGCGAGAGACCCAGTACTTC
NA TRBJ2-1 NA TRBV10-3 CAISERLASEQFF TGTGCCATCAGTGAGCGGCTAGCGAGTGAGCAGTTCTTC
few TRBJ2-7 NA TRBV7-3 CASSFAGSQSEQYF TGTGCCAGCAGCTTTGCGGGGAGCCAGTCCGAGCAGTACTTC
NA TRBJ2-3 NA TRBV5-4 CASSRLGGEQYF TGTGCCAGCAGCCGCCTGGGCGGGGAGCAGTATTTT